This T cell receptor (beta chain) appears in the sequencing data of a study of blood T cell repertoires in COVID-19. TCRdb's table, derived via immunoSEQ multiplex PCR, lists solely in-frame clones and lacks some. The profile shows about 70,000 clones, just over 85% of them singletons. The length of the CDR3 is 13 residues. Trimming removed 1 base from V and 2 bases from J, with 6 bases in between. Germline CDR1 is SGHAT and CDR2 is FQNNGV. This clonotype was obtained from a woman aged 55-75 years with acute or convalescent COVID-19. The V gene is TRBV11-2, the J gene TRBJ2-7, with D unresolved. Input material: peripheral blood. This chain's CDR3 is CASSLARTYEQYF. CDR3 in DNA: TGTGCCAGCAGCTTAGCCAGGACCTACGAGCAGTACTTC.